Listed below are T cell receptor beta chains from one sample, sequenced in a study of early T cells in non-severe SARS-CoV-2 infection. TCRdb redid the calling of the 5' RACE reads with MiXCR, one entry per CDR3 protein. This sample has around 31,000 distinct CDR3 sequences, with roughly a tenth found just once. The sample consisted of whole blood. Receptor source: an adult who was a healthcare worker with PCR-confirmed SARS-CoV-2 infection or an uninfected control (not recorded which). Each CDR3 is given with its conserved first and last residue. The D gene is left open where the match is weak. Rows may omit the clone size; those that give it use once, few, many or a size class.

size	V	J	D	DNA	CDR3
many	TRBV10-1	TRBJ1-1	NA	TGCGCCAGCAGGGTGACAGCGAACACTGAAGCTTTCTTT	CASRVTANTEAFF
many	TRBV24-1	TRBJ2-1	NA	TGTGCCACCAGTGAGCAACCTTTACGTGAGCAGTTCTTC	CATSEQPLREQFF
NA	TRBV7-3	TRBJ1-4	NA	TGTGCCAGCAGCTTAACGGGCGCGAATGAAAAACTGTTTTTT	CASSLTGANEKLFF
NA	TRBV12-3/TRBV12-4	TRBJ2-3	NA	TGTGCCAGCAGTTTCGTCGGGGTGAGGAGGTATACGCAGTATTTT	CASSFVGVRRYTQYF
NA	TRBV7-9	TRBJ1-1	TRBD1	TGTGCCAGCAGCCCCGGGACAGTAGAAGCTTTCTTT	CASSPGTVEAFF
many	TRBV20-1	TRBJ2-7	NA	TGCAGTGCTAGTGTCTCCCAGGGGGAGCAGTACTTC	CSASVSQGEQYF
many	TRBV5-5	TRBJ1-1	NA	TGTGCCAGCAGCTTTCGCCTCGCAGTAACCCAATTCGCAGCTTTCTTT	CASSFRLAVTQFAAFF
many	TRBV4-2	TRBJ1-2	NA	TGTGCCAGCAGCCAAGGCGCTCCAGGGGATCGTGATGGCTACACCTTC	CASSQGAPGDRDGYTF
many	TRBV20-1	TRBJ1-1	NA	TGCAGTCTACAGGGTAGCGCTGAAGCTTTCTTT	CSLQGSAEAFF
many	TRBV7-2	TRBJ2-1	NA	TGTGCCAGCAGCTTAGCATGGGAGCAGTTCTTC	CASSLAWEQFF
many	TRBV5-4	TRBJ2-7	NA	TGTGCCAGCAGCCCCCCGGACAGTTACGAGCAGTACTTC	CASSPPDSYEQYF
many	TRBV7-8	TRBJ2-7	NA	TGTGCCAGCAGCTACGAGGGGGAGCAGTACTTC	CASSYEGEQYF
many	TRBV10-2	TRBJ2-5	NA	TGCGCCAGCAGTGAACTAGCAGAGACCCAGTACTTC	CASSELAETQYF
many	TRBV18	TRBJ2-3	NA	TGTGCCAGCTCACCACCCAGCACAGATACGCAGTATTTT	CASSPPSTDTQYF
many	TRBV3-1	TRBJ2-1	NA	TGTGCCAGCAGCCAAGTCGGGGTTCCGGGACGGCATTACAATGAGCAGTTCTTC	CASSQVGVPGRHYNEQFF
many	TRBV7-9	TRBJ2-5	TRBD2	TGTGCCAGCAGCTTATCTGGCGGGGGGGTTGAGACCCAGTACTTC	CASSLSGGGVETQYF
NA	TRBV6-2/TRBV6-3	TRBJ2-7	NA	TGTGCCAGCAGTTACCTCCGGACAGACTCCTACGAGCAGTACTTC	CASSYLRTDSYEQYF
many	TRBV9	TRBJ2-1	TRBD2	TGTGCCAGCAGCCCGACTCGACTAGCGGGGGCCGACTCCTACAATGAGCAGTTCTTC	CASSPTRLAGADSYNEQFF
few	TRBV6-5	TRBJ1-1	NA	TGTGCCAGCAGTTACTTGGACAGCCGAGGTGAAGCTTTCTTT	CASSYLDSRGEAFF
many	TRBV13	TRBJ2-2	NA	TGTGCCAGCAGCTTACTAGGCGGGGAGCTGTTTTTT	CASSLLGGELFF
many	TRBV7-6	TRBJ1-2	TRBD1	TGTGCCAGCAGCGGCCTGCAGGGGGCAAGTTATGGCTACACCTTC	CASSGLQGASYGYTF
many	TRBV7-2	TRBJ1-5	NA	TGTGCCAGCAGCTTAGGACCGCAAGCCCAGCATTTT	CASSLGPQAQHF
many	TRBV20-1	TRBJ1-1	NA	TGCAGTGCAGGGGGGCGGAACACTGAAGCTTTCTTT	CSAGGRNTEAFF
NA	TRBV5-1	TRBJ2-7	NA	TGCGCCAGCAGCTTGGAAGGATCCTACGAGCAGTACTTC	CASSLEGSYEQYF
NA	TRBV30	TRBJ1-5	TRBD1	TGTGCCTGGAGGGACAGGGGCGGAAAGGGCAATCAGCCCCAGCATTTT	CAWRDRGGKGNQPQHF
few	TRBV4-3	TRBJ1-2	NA	TGCGCCAGCAGCCAAGGCAGTATTGGCTACACCTTC	CASSQGSIGYTF
many	TRBV11-2	TRBJ2-5	NA	TGTGCCAGCAGCAATAGCGAAGAGACCCAGTACTTC	CASSNSEETQYF
NA	TRBV29-1	TRBJ2-4	NA	TGCAGCGTTGTTGGGGTTTCTAGTTTAAACATTCAGTACTTC	CSVVGVSSLNIQYF
few	TRBV12-3/TRBV12-4	TRBJ1-4	NA	TGTGCCAGCGGGCGAGGGGGGCCTAATGAAAAACTGTTTTTT	CASGRGGPNEKLFF
many	TRBV3-1	TRBJ2-7	NA	TGTGCCAGCAGCCAAGGTCTGGGCTACGAGCAGTACTTC	CASSQGLGYEQYF
medium-sized	TRBV7-3	TRBJ2-7	NA	TGTGCCAGCAGCTTTTCCGCCTACGACGAGCAGTACTTC	CASSFSAYDEQYF
few	TRBV29-1	TRBJ2-1	NA	TGCAGCGGGAACGTGGGGGCGCGGCAGTTCTTC	CSGNVGARQFF
NA	TRBV10-3	TRBJ2-3	TRBD1	TGTGCCATCAGGCGGACAGGGAGCACAGATACGCAGTATTTT	CAIRRTGSTDTQYF
NA	TRBV7-9	TRBJ1-6	NA	TGTGCCAGCAGCTACTCCGATTCACCCCTCCACTTT	CASSYSDSPLHF
NA	TRBV3-1	TRBJ2-7	NA	TGTGCCAGCAGCCGATCAGGGGACGAGCAGTACTTC	CASSRSGDEQYF
many	TRBV30	TRBJ1-2	NA	TGTGCCTGGAGTGGCCCCTACACAGGGAGCAACTATGGCTACACCTTC	CAWSGPYTGSNYGYTF
many	TRBV7-9	TRBJ1-2	TRBD1	TGTGCCAGCAGCCCCGGGACAGGCTTCTATGGCTACACCTTC	CASSPGTGFYGYTF